This T cell receptor beta chain was captured by sequencing in a study of CD8+ T cells in alopecia areata. Study-wide background: Tofacitinib was given for 6 to 18 months, then stopped for 6 months.

Study findings and constraints: Scalp specimens additionally yield sequences from normal skin's resident alphabeta T cells.

Sequencing templates came from extracted RNA that was reverse transcribed into cDNA. Profiled with immunoSEQ multiplex PCR; TCRdb holds only in-frame clones, not every one. Seen here are hundreds of thousands of clones, more than 45% observed once, and the top ten hold over 0.4%. Comment on this clone: Its antigen is still unknown. Other DNA sequences from this sample encode an identical CDR3 as well.

Trimming removed 6 bases from V and 1 base from J, with 9 bases in between. Germline loops: CDR1 MGHRA, CDR2 YSYEKL. CDR3 length: 13 amino acids. Researchers took lesional scalp punch biopsies and peripheral blood from people who were alopecia areata patients. The sequenced sample was CD4+ T cells sorted from blood, obtained at week 0. This rearrangement joins TRBV4-1 to TRBJ2-5; D is tentatively TRBD1 or TRBD2 (5 bases each). The receptor comes from a human donor with alopecia areata. CDR3 protein: CASSLGTQETQYF. The CDR3 nucleotides are TGCGCCAGCAGTTTGGGGACCCAAGAGACCCAGTACTTC.